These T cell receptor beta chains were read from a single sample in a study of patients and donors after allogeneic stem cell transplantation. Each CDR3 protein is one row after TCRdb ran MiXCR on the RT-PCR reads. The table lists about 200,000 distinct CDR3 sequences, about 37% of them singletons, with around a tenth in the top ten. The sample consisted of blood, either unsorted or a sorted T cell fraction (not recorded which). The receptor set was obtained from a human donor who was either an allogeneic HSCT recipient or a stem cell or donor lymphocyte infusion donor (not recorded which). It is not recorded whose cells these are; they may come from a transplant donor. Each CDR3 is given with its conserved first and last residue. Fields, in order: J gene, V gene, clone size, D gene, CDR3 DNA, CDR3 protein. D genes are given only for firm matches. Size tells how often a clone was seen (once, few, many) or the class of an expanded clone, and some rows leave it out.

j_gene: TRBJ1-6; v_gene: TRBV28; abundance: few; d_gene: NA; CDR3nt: TGTGCCAGCACCACTGGGGGGAGGTTTCTACCCCTCCACTTT; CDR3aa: CASTTGGRFLPLHF
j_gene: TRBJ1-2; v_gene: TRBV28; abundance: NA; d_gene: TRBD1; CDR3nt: TGTGCCAGCAGAATAGGGACAGGCTATGGCTACACCTTC; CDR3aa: CASRIGTGYGYTF
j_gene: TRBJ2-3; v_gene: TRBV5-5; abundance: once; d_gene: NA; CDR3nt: TGTGCCAGCAGCTCATATCCGACCGCAGATACGCAGTATTTT; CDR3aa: CASSSYPTADTQYF
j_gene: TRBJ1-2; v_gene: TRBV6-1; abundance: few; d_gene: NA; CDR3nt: TGTGCCAGCAGTGACGTCGGCGCGGGCTACACCTTC; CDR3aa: CASSDVGAGYTF
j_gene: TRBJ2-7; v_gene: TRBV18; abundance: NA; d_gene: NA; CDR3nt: TGTGCCAGCTCACCATCCTCCTACGAGCAGTACTTC; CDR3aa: CASSPSSYEQYF
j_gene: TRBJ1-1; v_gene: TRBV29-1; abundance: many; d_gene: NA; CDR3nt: TGCAGCGTCCACAGGCAACTGAACACTGAAGCTTTCTTT; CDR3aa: CSVHRQLNTEAFF
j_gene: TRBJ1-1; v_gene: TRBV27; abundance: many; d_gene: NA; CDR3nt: TGTGCCAGCAGTCCCTCAACAGGGTCCCCTGAAGCTTTCTTT; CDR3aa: CASSPSTGSPEAFF
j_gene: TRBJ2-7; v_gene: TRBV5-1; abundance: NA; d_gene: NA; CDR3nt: TGCGCCAGCAGCTTCGGGACGGTCCTGGACGAGCAGTACTTC; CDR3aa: CASSFGTVLDEQYF
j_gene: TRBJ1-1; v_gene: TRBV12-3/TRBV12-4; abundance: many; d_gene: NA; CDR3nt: TGTGCCAGCAGTTTGGTCAGGTGGGAAGCTTTCTTT; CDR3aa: CASSLVRWEAFF
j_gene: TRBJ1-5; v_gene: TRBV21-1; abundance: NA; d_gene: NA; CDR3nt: TGTGCCAGCAGGTCCTGCAGGGATCAGCCCCAGCATTTT; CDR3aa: CASRSCRDQPQHF
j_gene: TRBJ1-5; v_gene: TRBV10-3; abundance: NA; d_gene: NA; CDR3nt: TGTGCCATCAGTGTGGAGGTGGGAGGGGCCCAGCCCCAGCATTTT; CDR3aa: CAISVEVGGAQPQHF
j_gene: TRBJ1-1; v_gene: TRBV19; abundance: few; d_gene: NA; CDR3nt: TGTGCCAGTAGTATCAACAGAAACACTGAAGCTTTCTTT; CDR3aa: CASSINRNTEAFF
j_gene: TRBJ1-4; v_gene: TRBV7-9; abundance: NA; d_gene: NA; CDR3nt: TGTGCCAGCAGCTTCAACAGGGTGGAGGAACTGTTTTTT; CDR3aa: CASSFNRVEELFF
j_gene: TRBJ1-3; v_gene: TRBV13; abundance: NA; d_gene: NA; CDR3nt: TGTGCCAGCAGCCCGGGGTTACCCCCTGACACCATATATTTT; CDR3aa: CASSPGLPPDTIYF
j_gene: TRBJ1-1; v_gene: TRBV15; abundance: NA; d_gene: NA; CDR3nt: TGTGCCACCAGCCCACGGACGGAGCCCACTGAAGCTTTCTTT; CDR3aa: CATSPRTEPTEAFF
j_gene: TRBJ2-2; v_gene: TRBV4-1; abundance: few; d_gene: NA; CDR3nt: TGCGCCAGCAGCCAAGATTACGGGGAGCTGTTTTTT; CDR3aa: CASSQDYGELFF
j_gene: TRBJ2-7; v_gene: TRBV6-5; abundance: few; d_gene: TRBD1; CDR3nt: TGTGCCAGCAGTTCCTCGGGACAGGGCCTGAGGGAGCAGTACTTC; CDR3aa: CASSSSGQGLREQYF
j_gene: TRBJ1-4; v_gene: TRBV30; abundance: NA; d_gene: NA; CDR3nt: TGTGCCTGGAGTACGGGGGGCACTAATGAAAAACTGTTTTTT; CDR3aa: CAWSTGGTNEKLFF
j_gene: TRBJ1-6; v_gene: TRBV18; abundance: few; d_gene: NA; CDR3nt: TGTGCCAGCTCACCATTCGGTGCGGGGAATTCACCCCTCCACTTT; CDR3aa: CASSPFGAGNSPLHF
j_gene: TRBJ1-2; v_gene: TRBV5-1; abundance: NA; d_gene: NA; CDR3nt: TGCGCCAGCAGCTTGGCCCCAGGCGGAGGCTACACCTTC; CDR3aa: CASSLAPGGGYTF
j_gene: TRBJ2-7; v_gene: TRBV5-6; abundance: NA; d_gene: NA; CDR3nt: TGTGCCAGCAGAAAAGTGGGAAACTACGAGCAGTACTTC; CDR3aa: CASRKVGNYEQYF
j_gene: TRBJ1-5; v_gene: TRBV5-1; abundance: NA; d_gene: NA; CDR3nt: TGCGCCAGCAGCTTGGACGGGACGAATCAGCCCCAGCATTTT; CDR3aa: CASSLDGTNQPQHF
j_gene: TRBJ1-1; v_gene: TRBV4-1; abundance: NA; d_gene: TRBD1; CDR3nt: TGCGCCAGCAGCCACCCCCTGTACGGTACAGGGGGTACTGAAGCTTTCTTT; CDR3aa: CASSHPLYGTGGTEAFF
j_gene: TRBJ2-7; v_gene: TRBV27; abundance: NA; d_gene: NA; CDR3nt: TGTGCCAGCAGTTTAGCGGGGCCCACCTCCTACGAGCAGTACTTC; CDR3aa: CASSLAGPTSYEQYF
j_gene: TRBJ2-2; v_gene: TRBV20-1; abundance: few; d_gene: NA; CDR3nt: TGCAGTGCTAGAGATCCACGGCTAGTGAAGAACACCGGGGAGCTGTTTTTT; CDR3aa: CSARDPRLVKNTGELFF
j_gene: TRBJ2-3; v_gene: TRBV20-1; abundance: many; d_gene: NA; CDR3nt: TGCAGTGCCCAAGTCGAGAATACGCAGTATTTT; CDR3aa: CSAQVENTQYF
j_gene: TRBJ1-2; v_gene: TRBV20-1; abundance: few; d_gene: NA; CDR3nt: TGCAGTGCTAGCAGGTTGAGTAAGGGCTACACCTTC; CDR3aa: CSASRLSKGYTF